This entry features one T cell receptor (beta chain) sequence. The germline gives CDR1 SGHRS, CDR2 YFSETQ. The CDR3 totals 15 residues. The V and J ends lost 3 bases and 2 bases, in that order; junction bases with no gene match: 2. The data derive from a study of OX40 agonist ivuxolimab in advanced cancers. Study context: Every 2 weeks, patients got intravenous ivuxolimab at one of six dose levels (0.01-10 mg/kg). Aged roughly 23 to 90 with a mean of roughly 65 years, they were about 78% male.

Sequencing was performed with immunoSEQ multiplex PCR; in TCRdb, only in-frame clones are kept and a portion is missing. The sample lists more than 95,000 clones, roughly 94% occurring once. V and J are TRBV5-1 and TRBJ2-7; 13 bases fit TRBD2. The source is an adult with an advanced solid tumor such as melanoma, head and neck, liver or kidney cancer. The source material was CD4+ or CD8+ T cells sorted from blood, sampled in a trial of the OX40 agonist ivuxolimab. The CDR3 nucleotides read TGCGCCAGCAGCTCCGGGACTAGCGGGACCTACGAGCAGTACTTC. Its translation: CASSSGTSGTYEQYF.